This T cell receptor (beta chain) is drawn from a study of blood T cell repertoires in COVID-19. About the research overall: Spain, Italy and the United States supplied samples that represented acute and convalescent COVID-19.

The CDR3 runs to 15 residues. Germline trimming cut 0 bases from V and 2 bases from J; bases unmatched to any gene: 5. Germline assignment: CDR1 SGHRS and CDR2 YFSETQ. Authors' data handling: Researchers report that nucleated cell counts were estimated from reference gene primer amplification. TCRdb's copy holds only in-frame clones and misses some; the assay was immunoSEQ multiplex PCR. Clone size and V and J calls were adopted from that table, with D and trimming inferred from the DNA. Among tens of thousands of clones, about 90% were seen once, and the ten largest hold 10% to 15%. Sequencing was performed on peripheral blood. The chain combines TRBV5-1 with TRBJ2-7, with 7 positions matching TRBD2. This clonotype originated in a human donor with active COVID-19. The donor label of this sample is uncertain. The CDR3 region has the DNA TGCGCCAGCAGCTTGGATCAGCGGGGTCCCTACGAGCAGTACTTC. It encodes CASSLDQRGPYEQYF.